The sample holds one count of the clone carrying this TCR beta chain. The CDR3 has 15 residues. CDR1 is SGHDN and CDR2 is FVKESK in the germline V gene. Trimming removed 4 bases from V and 4 bases from J, with 13 bases in between. The data were produced by immunoSEQ multiplex PCR, yet TCRdb's version contains in-frame clones alone and is incomplete. Of about 81,000 clones in the sample, approximately 95% were seen once. The data were taken from a study of technical replicates of blood from a few donors. The sequence derives from a human donor in good health. The chain recombines TRBV14 with TRBJ2-2, with TRBD1 as a possible D gene (6 bases). Sample: T cells isolated from PBMCs. CDR3 DNA sequence: TGTGCCAGCAGCCCCCGGGACATCGTCACCGGGGAGCTGTTTTTT. It encodes CASSPRDIVTGELFF.